This T cell receptor beta chain was sequenced in a study of T cells in Graves' hyperthyroidism and ophthalmopathy. General study points: The model identified upcoming ophthalmopathy a median around 7.1 months ahead of onset.

This clonotype appeared many times. Its antigen remains unknown. The junction had 5 bases not matched to a gene; V was cut back by 2 bases and J by 2 bases. The CDR3 is 15 residues long. The germline CDR1 and CDR2 sequences are SGHAT and FQNNGV. TCR beta CDR3 regions were amplified from RNA. First-round RT-PCR with HTBI primers amplified the TCR CDR3 region. Each CDR3 protein gets one entry after TCRdb re-called the multiplex PCR reads with MiXCR. Of around 610,000 distinct CDR3 sequences in the sample, under 15% were seen once. The sequenced material came from blood. The chain joins TRBV11-2 to TRBJ1-2, with 7 bases that match TRBD1. This receptor was taken from a woman aged 35 to 49 with Graves' ophthalmopathy. In DNA form, the CDR3 reads TGTGCCAGCAGCTTAAGCGACAGGGTCAACTATGGCTACACCTTC. This codes for CASSLSDRVNYGYTF.